This T cell receptor beta chain was documented in a study of blood T cell repertoires in COVID-19. Study overall: T cells, B-cell-depleted T cells, or PBMCs supplied cDNA or gDNA.

Original processing methods: Estimates of nucleated cell counts were drawn from the amplification of reference gene primers. The method was immunoSEQ multiplex PCR; TCRdb's version includes in-frame clones alone and lacks a portion of them. The V and J calls and clone size were taken over from that table, and D and trimming were inferred from the DNA. Among roughly 230,000 clones listed, approximately 80% were seen once. CDR1 is SSHAT, CDR2 FNYEAQ, per germline (reference sequence). The CDR3 has 10 residues. On this clone itself: Its ends do not fully match the called genes, so a read error is possible.

This chain connects TRBV7-7 to TRBJ2-5; no definite D call. The sequenced sample consisted of peripheral blood. This sequence was found in a woman aged 45-60 years with acute or convalescent COVID-19. In DNA, the CDR3 is TGTGCTAGCAGCCCGGAGACCCAGTACTTC. Encoded protein: CASSPETQYF.